These T cell receptor beta chains were read from a single sample in a study of shared clonotypes between healthy human individuals. Generated by immunoSEQ multiplex PCR, the TCRdb table keeps only in-frame clones and is missing some. The profile shows a few million clones, approximately 93% of them singletons. The sample consisted of naive CD4+ T cells from PBMCs. These receptors originate from a man aged 18 to 35 in good health. Some clones in this sample may be carry-over from other donors' samples. CDR3s include the opening cysteine and the closing phenylalanine or tryptophan. The D gene is left open where the match is weak. For some rows the clone size is stated as once, few or many, or as a class when expanded; others skip it.

TRBJ2-5	TRBV6-1	-	-	CASSEEDLRLQETQYF	TGTGCCAGCAGTGAAGAGGACCTACGACTCCAAGAGACCCAGTACTTC
TRBJ2-1	TRBV11-2	TRBD2	-	CASTKKKIGTSGRYEQFF	TGTGCCAGCACGAAAAAGAAGATCGGGACTAGCGGGCGCTATGAGCAGTTCTTC
TRBJ1-1	TRBV6-1	-	-	CASSDWDGAFF	TGTGCCAGCAGTGATTGGGATGGAGCTTTCTTT
TRBJ2-3	TRBV28	TRBD2	-	CASSLSAGGVTDTQYF	TGTGCCAGCAGTCTGTCAGCGGGAGGGGTCACAGATACGCAGTATTTT
TRBJ1-2	TRBV2	-	-	CASIIDEGGGYTF	TGTGCCAGCATTATCGATGAGGGTGGTGGCTACACCTTC
TRBJ1-3	TRBV6-6	-	-	CASRLDELSGNTIYF	TGTGCCAGCAGATTGGACGAACTCTCTGGAAACACCATATATTTT
TRBJ2-3	TRBV5-6	-	-	CASSGQADTQYF	TGTGCCAGCAGCGGACAAGCAGATACGCAGTATTTT
TRBJ2-4	TRBV10-3	-	-	CAISLGGIQYF	TGTGCCATCAGTTTAGGTGGCATTCAGTACTTC
TRBJ2-7	TRBV6-1	-	-	CASVRGRSNYEQYF	TGTGCCAGCGTGAGAGGGCGAAGCAACTACGAGCAGTACTTC
TRBJ2-7	TRBV11-1	-	-	CASSLAGVDEQYF	TGTGCCAGCAGCTTAGCAGGGGTCGACGAGCAGTACTTC
TRBJ1-6	TRBV28	-	once	CASSFRERPLHF	TGTGCCAGCAGTTTTCGGGAAAGACCCCTCCACTTT
TRBJ2-7	TRBV28	TRBD2	-	CASSFSSGRAYEQYF	TGTGCCAGCAGTTTCTCTAGCGGGAGGGCATACGAGCAGTACTTC
TRBJ2-7	TRBV15	-	-	CATSSPPGAGSSYEQYF	TGTGCCACCAGCAGCCCCCCGGGAGCGGGCTCCTCCTACGAGCAGTACTTC
TRBJ1-1	TRBV10-3	-	-	CATNGEGYDPFF	TGTGCCACGAACGGGGAGGGGTACGACCCTTTCTTT
TRBJ2-7	TRBV29-1	-	-	CSVEHLYEQYF	TGCAGCGTTGAACACCTTTACGAGCAGTACTTC
TRBJ1-2	TRBV28	-	-	CASTTLANYGYTF	TGTGCCAGCACGACCCTAGCTAACTATGGCTACACCTTC
TRBJ2-2	TRBV7-2	-	-	CASNGGGRPTGELFF	TGTGCCAGCAACGGAGGGGGGAGGCCTACCGGGGAGCTGTTTTTT
TRBJ2-7	TRBV18	-	-	CASSQGRISYEQYF	TGTGCCAGCTCACAGGGTCGGATCTCCTACGAGCAGTACTTC
TRBJ1-1	TRBV4-1	-	-	CASSLGPTRDGEAFF	TGCGCCAGCAGCCTCGGACCAACCCGGGACGGTGAAGCTTTCTTT
TRBJ2-5	TRBV5-1	TRBD2	-	CASSFSGTGEETQYF	TGCGCCAGCAGCTTTAGCGGGACGGGCGAGGAGACCCAGTACTTC
TRBJ2-5	TRBV29-1	TRBD1	-	CSVEPRGQETQYF	TGCAGCGTTGAGCCCAGGGGGCAAGAGACCCAGTACTTC
TRBJ2-1	TRBV9	TRBD1	-	CASTQGQGLLQSSYNEQFF	TGTGCCAGCACGCAGGGACAGGGGTTACTCCAGAGCTCCTACAATGAGCAGTTCTTC
TRBJ2-1	TRBV5-1	-	once	CASSPLGGAYYNEQFF	TGCGCCAGCAGCCCGCTGGGGGGGGCCTACTACAATGAGCAGTTCTTC
TRBJ2-5	TRBV18	-	-	CASSPYSLQETQYF	TGTGCCAGCTCACCGTACAGCCTCCAAGAGACCCAGTACTTC
TRBJ2-1	TRBV11-3	TRBD2	once	CASSPGLAAYNEQFF	TGTGCCAGCAGCCCCGGACTAGCGGCTTACAATGAGCAGTTCTTC
TRBJ1-5	TRBV7-2	-	-	CASSLGQVSNQPQHF	TGTGCCAGCAGCTTAGGGCAGGTTAGCAATCAGCCCCAGCATTTT
TRBJ2-7	TRBV5-1	TRBD2	-	CASSSSGTSFLYEQYF	TGCGCCAGCAGCTCCTCCGGGACTAGTTTTCTCTACGAGCAGTACTTC
TRBJ2-2	TRBV7-2	-	-	CASSYGVGTGELFF	TGTGCCAGCAGCTACGGTGTAGGCACCGGGGAGCTGTTTTTT